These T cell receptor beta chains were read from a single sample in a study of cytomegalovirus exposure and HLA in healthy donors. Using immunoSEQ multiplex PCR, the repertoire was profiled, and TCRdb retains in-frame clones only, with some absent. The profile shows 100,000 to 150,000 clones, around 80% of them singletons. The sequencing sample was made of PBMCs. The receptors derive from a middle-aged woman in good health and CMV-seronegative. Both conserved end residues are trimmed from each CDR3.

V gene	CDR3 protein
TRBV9	ASSPGPVELF
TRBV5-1	ASSLVGDKGEQF
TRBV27	ASSTGPYGYT
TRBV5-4	ASSTGDGQPQH
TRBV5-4	ASSLGADYGYT
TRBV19	ATRTGDRGYT
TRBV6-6	ASSLEYEQY
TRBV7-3	ATREGSNTGELF
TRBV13	ASSLRDRGQNTEAF
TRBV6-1	ASSEAGTGQF
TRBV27	ASSTWGVLNTEAF
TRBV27	ASSLKPGRYGYT
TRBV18	ASSPPTGLYGYT
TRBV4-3	ASSQFTSRIANTGELF
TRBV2	ASSLEGGPYEQY
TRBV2	ASRDSPSYEQY
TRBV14	ASSQGLEPQH
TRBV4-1	ASSQDHGSGTEAF
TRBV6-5	ASSPRPGTEQY
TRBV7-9	ASSRQGNEQF
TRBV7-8	ASSNRQGYGQY
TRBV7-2	ASSLVETQY
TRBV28	ASSSPRGNTGELF
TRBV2	ASSEGAAMGNQPQH
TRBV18	ASSTDGPGQGLGTQY
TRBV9	ASSVILRGQVEEGTDTQY
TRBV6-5	ASSYSDSSYEQY
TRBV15	ATRPPGLALNNEQF
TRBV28	ASDRGGRSYEQF
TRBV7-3	ASSYRSGQATGELF
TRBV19	ACSTDRIGYT
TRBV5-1	ASSIRTSGFTGELF
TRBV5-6	ASSLGGSAETQY
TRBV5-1	ASSLYPGLAGGNTGELF
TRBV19	ASSPGAGTRTYEQY
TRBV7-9	ASSPGGYNEQF
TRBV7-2	ASRNTGLETQY
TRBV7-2	ASSLALLAGSGLGDTQY
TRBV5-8	ASNAPRGLPDYSPLH
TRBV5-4	ASSPSQGYGYT